The subject of this entry is one TCR beta chain. Germline V CDR1 and CDR2: SGDLS, YYNGEE. There are 15 residues in the CDR3. J lost 0 bases, V lost 3 bases, and 4 bases had no gene match. This record belongs to a study of blood T cell repertoires in COVID-19. TCRdb's copy holds only in-frame clones and misses some; the assay was immunoSEQ multiplex PCR. This sample has about 160,000 clones, with roughly 85% found just once. This sequence joins TRBV9 and TRBJ1-1, with 8 bases identical to TRBD1. The clonotype originates from a human donor with acute or convalescent COVID-19. The donor label of this sample is uncertain. Sample: peripheral blood. DNA of the CDR3: TGTGCCAGCAGCGGAGGGACAGGACTGAACACTGAAGCTTTCTTT. It translates to CASSGGTGLNTEAFF. Drawing the rest from reference TRBV9 and TRBJ1-1, the complete variable domain is DSGVTQTPKHLITATGQRVTLRCSPRSGDLSVYWYQQSLDQGLQFLIQYYNGEERAKGNILERFSAQQFPDLHSELNLSSLELGDSALYFCASSGGTGLNTEAFFGQGTRLTVV.